This T cell receptor (beta chain) was retrieved from a study of blood T cells in healthy people across ages. The use of a sample-barcoded 5' primer and a J-beta primer mix characterized a second PCR of roughly 6 to 11 cycles. TCRdb re-analysed the 5' RACE reads in MiXCR, keeping a single row per CDR3 protein. The repertoire holds roughly 2 million distinct CDR3 sequences, just under 50% seen once, with more than 2% in the top ten. Germline values: CDR1 SGHRS, CDR2 YFSETQ. This CDR3 contains 18 residues. V dropped 5 bases and J dropped 6; count of bases not matched to a gene: 18. The sequence was obtained from a woman in her forties in good health. V is TRBV5-1 and J is TRBJ1-2; 11 positions match TRBD1. The sample comprised blood. Here the CDR3 reads CASSVRTGGRSGDDGYTF. The CDR3 region has the DNA TGCGCCAGCAGTGTCAGGACAGGGGGCCGGAGCGGAGACGATGGCTACACCTTC.